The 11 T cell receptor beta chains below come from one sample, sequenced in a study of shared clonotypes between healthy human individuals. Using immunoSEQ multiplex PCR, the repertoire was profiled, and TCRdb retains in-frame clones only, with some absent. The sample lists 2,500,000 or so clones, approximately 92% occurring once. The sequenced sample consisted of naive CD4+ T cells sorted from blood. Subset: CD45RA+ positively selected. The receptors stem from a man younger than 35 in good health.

CDR3 nucleotides: TGTGCCAGCAGCTTAGACGGCAGAGCCATAAAAAACACCGGGGAGCTGTTTTTT. Translating it yields CASSLDGRAIKNTGELFF. V usage is TRBV11-2 and J usage is TRBJ2-2, with no clear D. This CDR3 is 18 amino acids long. Looked up from germline, CDR1 is SGHAT and CDR2 is FQNNGV. Trimming stripped 0 bases from V and 2 bases from J, with 16 bases between. The whole variable domain, filled in from reference TRBV11-2 and TRBJ2-2, reads EAGVAQSPRYKIIEKRQSVAFWCNPISGHATLYWYQQILGQGPKLLIQFQNNGVVDDSQLPKDRFSAERLKGVDSTLKIQPAKLEDSAVYLCASSLDGRAIKNTGELFFGEGSRLTVL.

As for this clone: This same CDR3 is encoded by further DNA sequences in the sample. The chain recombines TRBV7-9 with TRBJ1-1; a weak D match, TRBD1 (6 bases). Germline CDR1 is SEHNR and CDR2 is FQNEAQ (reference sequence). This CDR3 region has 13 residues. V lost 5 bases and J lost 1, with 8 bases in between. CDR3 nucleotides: TGTGCCAGCAGCCGGGACAAGAACACTGAAGCTTTCTTT. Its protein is CASSRDKNTEAFF.

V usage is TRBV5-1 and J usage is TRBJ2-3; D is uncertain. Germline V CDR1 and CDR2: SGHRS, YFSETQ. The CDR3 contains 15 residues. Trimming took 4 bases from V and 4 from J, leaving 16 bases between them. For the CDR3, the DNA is TGCGCCAGCAGCGTTGACATTCTTGGCTCAGATACGCAGTATTTT. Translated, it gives CASSVDILGSDTQYF.

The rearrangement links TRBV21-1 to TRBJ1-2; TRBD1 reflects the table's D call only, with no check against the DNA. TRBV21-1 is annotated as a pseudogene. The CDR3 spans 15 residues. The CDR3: CASSKGNRDKDGYTF. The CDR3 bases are TGTGCCAGCAGCAAAGGGAACCGGGACAAGGATGGCTACACCTTC.

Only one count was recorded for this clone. Written as DNA, the CDR3 is TGTGCCAGCAGTTACTCAATAGGACAGATTAATGAAAAACTGTTTTTT. This sequence encodes CASSYSIGQINEKLFF. The genes are TRBV6-5 and TRBJ1-4; maybe TRBD1 (6 bases). CDR3 length: 16 residues. Trimming removed 0 bases from V and 4 bases from J, with 12 bases in between. Looked up from germline, CDR1 is MNHEY and CDR2 is SVGAGI.

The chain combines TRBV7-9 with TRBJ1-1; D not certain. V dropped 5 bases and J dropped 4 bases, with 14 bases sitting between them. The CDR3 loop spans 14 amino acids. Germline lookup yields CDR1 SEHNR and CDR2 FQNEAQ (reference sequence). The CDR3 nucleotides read TGTGCCAGCAGCCGACCACCCGGGATCACTGAAGCTTTCTTT. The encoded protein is CASSRPPGITEAFF.

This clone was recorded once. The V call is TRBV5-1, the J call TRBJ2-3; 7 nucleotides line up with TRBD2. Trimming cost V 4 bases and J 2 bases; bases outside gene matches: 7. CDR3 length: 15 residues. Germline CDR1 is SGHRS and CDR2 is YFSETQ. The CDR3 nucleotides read TGCGCCAGCAGCCCCACCGGGGGGATCACAGATACGCAGTATTTT. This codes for CASSPTGGITDTQYF.

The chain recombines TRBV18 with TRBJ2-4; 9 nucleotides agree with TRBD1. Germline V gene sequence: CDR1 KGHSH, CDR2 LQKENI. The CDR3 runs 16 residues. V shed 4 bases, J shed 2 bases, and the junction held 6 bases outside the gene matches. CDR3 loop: CASSQWTGDTKNIQYF. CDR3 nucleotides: TGTGCCAGCTCACAGTGGACAGGGGATACCAAAAACATTCAGTACTTC.

The CDR3: CASSHPGTSGPPSSYEQYF. CDR3 DNA sequence: TGCGCCAGCAGTCACCCCGGGACTAGCGGGCCTCCGAGCTCCTACGAGCAGTACTTC. The chain carries TRBV23-1 and TRBJ2-7; TRBD2 matches at 12 bases. TRBV23-1 is an open reading frame, and its role is uncertain. V dropped 3 bases and J dropped 0; count of bases not matched to a gene: 12. CDR3 length: 19 amino acids.

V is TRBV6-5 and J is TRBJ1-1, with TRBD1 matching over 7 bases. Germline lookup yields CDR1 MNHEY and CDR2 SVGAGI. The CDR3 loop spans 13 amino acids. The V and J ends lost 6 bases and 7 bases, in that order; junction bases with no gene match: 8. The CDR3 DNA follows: TGTGCCAGCAGGCGTGGGACAGCGTTTGAAGCTTTCTTT. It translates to CASRRGTAFEAFF.

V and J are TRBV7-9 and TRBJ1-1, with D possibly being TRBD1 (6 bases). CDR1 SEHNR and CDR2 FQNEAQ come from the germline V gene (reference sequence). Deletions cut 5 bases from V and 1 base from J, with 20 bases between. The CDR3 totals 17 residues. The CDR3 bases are TGTGCCAGCAGCCCGCGGGGGCGTGGAGGCCAGAACACTGAAGCTTTCTTT. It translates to CASSPRGRGGQNTEAFF. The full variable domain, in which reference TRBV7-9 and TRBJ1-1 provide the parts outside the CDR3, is DTGVSQNPRHKITKRGQNVTFRCDPISEHNRLYWYRQTLGQGPEFLTYFQNEAQLEKSRLLSDRFSAERPKGSFSTLEIQRTEQGDSAMYLCASSPRGRGGQNTEAFFGQGTRLTVV.